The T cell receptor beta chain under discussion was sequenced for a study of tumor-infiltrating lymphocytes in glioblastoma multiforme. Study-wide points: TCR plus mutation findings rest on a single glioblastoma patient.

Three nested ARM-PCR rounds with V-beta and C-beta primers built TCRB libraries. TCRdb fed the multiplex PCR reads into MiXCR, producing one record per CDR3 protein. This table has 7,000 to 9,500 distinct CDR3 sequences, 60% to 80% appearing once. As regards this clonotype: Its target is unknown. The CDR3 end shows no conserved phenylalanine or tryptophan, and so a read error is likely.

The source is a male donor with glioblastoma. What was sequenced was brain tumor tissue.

CDR3 DNA sequence: TGCAGTGCTATTCGGACAGGGGCGTATCAAGATACCCAGTACTCC. Its protein is CSAIRTGAYQDTQYS. The chain recombines TRBV20-1 with TRBJ2-5, with TRBD1 identical over 9 bases. The CDR3 length is 15 residues. Germline values: CDR1 DFQATT, CDR2 SNEGSKA (reference sequence).